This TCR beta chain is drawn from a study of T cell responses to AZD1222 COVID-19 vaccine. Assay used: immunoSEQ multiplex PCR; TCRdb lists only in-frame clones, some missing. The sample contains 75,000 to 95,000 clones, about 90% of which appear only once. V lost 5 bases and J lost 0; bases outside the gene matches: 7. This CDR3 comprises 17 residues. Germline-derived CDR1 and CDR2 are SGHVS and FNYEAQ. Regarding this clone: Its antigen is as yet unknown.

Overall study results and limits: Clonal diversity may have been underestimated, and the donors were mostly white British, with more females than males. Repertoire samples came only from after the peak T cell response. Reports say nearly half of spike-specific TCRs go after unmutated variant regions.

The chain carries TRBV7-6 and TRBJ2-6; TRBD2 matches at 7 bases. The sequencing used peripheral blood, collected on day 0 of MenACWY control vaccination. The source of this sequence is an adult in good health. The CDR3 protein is CASSPSGTNSGANVLTF. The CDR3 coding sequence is TGTGCCAGCAGCCCAAGCGGGACGAACTCTGGGGCCAACGTCCTGACTTTC.